Listed below are T cell receptor beta chains from one sample, sequenced in a study of human T cells and chemical hapten exposure. TCRdb re-called the RACE reads through MiXCR, storing one row per CDR3 protein. The sample yields around 160,000 distinct CDR3 sequences, around 13% seen once. The input for sequencing was whole blood, taken in connection with sensitization to the hapten diphenylcyclopropenone (DPC). The receptors were sampled from a woman in her 30s with alopecia areata. Some clones in this sample may be carry-over from other donors' samples. Each CDR3 is given without its conserved first and last residue. A D gene is named only where the DNA matches it firmly.

d_gene: NA; v_gene: TRBV29-1; j_gene: TRBJ2-7; len: 10; CDR3aa: SVEGQPYEQY
d_gene: TRBD1; v_gene: TRBV6-1; j_gene: TRBJ2-5; len: 11; CDR3aa: ATRGQGMETQY
d_gene: TRBD1; v_gene: TRBV5-6; j_gene: TRBJ1-1; len: 11; CDR3aa: ASRVTGGTEAF
d_gene: NA; v_gene: TRBV7-8; j_gene: TRBJ2-1; len: 12; CDR3aa: ASSLDYGSNEQF
d_gene: NA; v_gene: TRBV15; j_gene: TRBJ1-5; len: 9; CDR3aa: ATSRGQPQH
d_gene: TRBD1; v_gene: TRBV6-8; j_gene: TRBJ1-5; len: 17; CDR3aa: ASSYWTRDRTMSNQPQH
d_gene: NA; v_gene: TRBV11-1; j_gene: TRBJ1-6; len: 13; CDR3aa: ASSLVGRGGSPLH
d_gene: NA; v_gene: TRBV5-1; j_gene: TRBJ2-1; len: 11; CDR3aa: ASSSLTGDEQF
d_gene: TRBD2; v_gene: TRBV6-2/TRBV6-3; j_gene: TRBJ2-5; len: 14; CDR3aa: ASSHQALAEQETQY
d_gene: TRBD1; v_gene: TRBV4-3; j_gene: TRBJ1-2; len: 12; CDR3aa: ASSHKTGNYGYT
d_gene: TRBD1; v_gene: TRBV28; j_gene: TRBJ2-1; len: 15; CDR3aa: ASSLYTGETGDNEQF
d_gene: NA; v_gene: TRBV5-5; j_gene: TRBJ1-5; len: 14; CDR3aa: ASSLGTVYSNQPQH
d_gene: TRBD2; v_gene: TRBV3-1; j_gene: TRBJ2-1; len: 14; CDR3aa: ASSLLRGGSYNEQF
d_gene: TRBD2; v_gene: TRBV14; j_gene: TRBJ2-1; len: 15; CDR3aa: ASSQDEGLAGANEQF
d_gene: NA; v_gene: TRBV5-4; j_gene: TRBJ2-7; len: 12; CDR3aa: ASSSYTEPYEQY
d_gene: NA; v_gene: TRBV11-2; j_gene: TRBJ2-7; len: 11; CDR3aa: ASSLRTHYEQY
d_gene: TRBD1; v_gene: TRBV10-3; j_gene: TRBJ2-6; len: 15; CDR3aa: AIDPGQGLSGANVLT
d_gene: TRBD2; v_gene: TRBV20-1; j_gene: TRBJ2-7; len: 11; CDR3aa: SAPLAELYEQY
d_gene: NA; v_gene: TRBV21-1; j_gene: TRBJ2-5; len: 9; CDR3aa: ARDRVETQY
d_gene: TRBD2; v_gene: TRBV12-3/TRBV12-4; j_gene: TRBJ2-7; len: 14; CDR3aa: ASSLGERGYPYEQY
d_gene: NA; v_gene: TRBV28; j_gene: TRBJ1-6; len: 12; CDR3aa: ASLPGRENSPLH
d_gene: NA; v_gene: TRBV7-9; j_gene: TRBJ2-3; len: 13; CDR3aa: ASSSGPLITDTQY
d_gene: TRBD2; v_gene: TRBV20-1; j_gene: TRBJ2-7; len: 12; CDR3aa: SAREEAGGYEQY
d_gene: NA; v_gene: TRBV20-1; j_gene: TRBJ2-7; len: 13; CDR3aa: SASPSRADNYEQY
d_gene: NA; v_gene: TRBV6-2/TRBV6-3; j_gene: TRBJ2-5; len: 13; CDR3aa: ASSYDASVLRTQY
d_gene: NA; v_gene: TRBV24-1; j_gene: TRBJ2-5; len: 11; CDR3aa: ATSGTGMETQY
d_gene: TRBD1; v_gene: TRBV27; j_gene: TRBJ1-2; len: 12; CDR3aa: ASRPGQGIGGYT
d_gene: NA; v_gene: TRBV24-1; j_gene: TRBJ2-1; len: 14; CDR3aa: ATSDGRRRSYNEQF
d_gene: NA; v_gene: TRBV20-1; j_gene: TRBJ2-2; len: 12; CDR3aa: SASDSGDTGELF
d_gene: TRBD1; v_gene: TRBV10-3; j_gene: TRBJ2-1; len: 12; CDR3aa: AISPGQGSNEQF
d_gene: NA; v_gene: TRBV27; j_gene: TRBJ2-5; len: 11; CDR3aa: ASSLVGGETQY
d_gene: TRBD2; v_gene: TRBV11-2; j_gene: TRBJ2-5; len: 14; CDR3aa: ASSLDGLAGPETQY
d_gene: TRBD1; v_gene: TRBV28; j_gene: TRBJ2-7; len: 14; CDR3aa: ASSPYMGQGLDEQY
d_gene: NA; v_gene: TRBV15; j_gene: TRBJ2-7; len: 15; CDR3aa: ATSRGIPGRSNSEQY
d_gene: TRBD2; v_gene: TRBV20-1; j_gene: TRBJ2-7; len: 13; CDR3aa: SAAGTSGGGDEQY
d_gene: NA; v_gene: TRBV11-2; j_gene: TRBJ2-5; len: 13; CDR3aa: ASSLGGRPQETQY
d_gene: NA; v_gene: TRBV6-2/TRBV6-3; j_gene: TRBJ2-7; len: 10; CDR3aa: ASNGFRDEQY